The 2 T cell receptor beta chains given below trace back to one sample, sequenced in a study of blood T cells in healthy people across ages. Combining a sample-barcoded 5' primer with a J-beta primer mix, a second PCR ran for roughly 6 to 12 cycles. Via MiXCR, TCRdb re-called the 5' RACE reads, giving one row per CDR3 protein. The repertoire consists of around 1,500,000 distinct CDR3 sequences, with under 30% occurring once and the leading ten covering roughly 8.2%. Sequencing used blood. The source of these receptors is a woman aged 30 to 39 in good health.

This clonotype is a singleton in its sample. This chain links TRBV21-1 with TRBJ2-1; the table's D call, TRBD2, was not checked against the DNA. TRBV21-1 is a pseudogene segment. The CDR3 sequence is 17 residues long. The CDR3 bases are TGTGCCAGCAGCGAAGGTCCAGCGGGAGGGGAATACAATGAGCAGTTCTTC. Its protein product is CASSEGPAGGEYNEQFF.

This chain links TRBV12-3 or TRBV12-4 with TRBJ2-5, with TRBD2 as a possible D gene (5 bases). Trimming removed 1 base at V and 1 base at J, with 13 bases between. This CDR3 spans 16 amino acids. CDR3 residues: CASSLGELVVQETQYF. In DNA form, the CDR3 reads TGTGCCAGCAGTTTAGGAGAACTAGTAGTCCAAGAGACCCAGTACTTC.